This TCR beta chain was sequenced in a study of blood T cell repertoires in COVID-19. Whole-study context: Samples came from the United States, Italy and Spain, spanning acute and convalescent COVID-19.

Some clones are missing from TCRdb's copy, which holds only in-frame ones; the method was immunoSEQ multiplex PCR. The sample holds under 450,000 clones, roughly four fifths seen once. The CDR3 covers 15 residues. Germline CDR1 reads SGHAT; CDR2 reads FQNNGV. V shed 4 bases and J 3 bases; nucleotides not matched to a gene: 5. The sequence derives from a woman aged 45-65 years who had recovered from COVID-19. This chain connects TRBV11-2 to TRBJ2-1; 8 bases map to TRBD2. Material: PBMCs or T cells enriched from blood (not recorded which). The CDR3 DNA follows: TGTGCCAGCAGCTGGGGACTAGGGGGCTACAATGAGCAGTTCTTC. It translates to CASSWGLGGYNEQFF.